Following are 13 T cell receptor beta chains from one sample sequenced in a study of cytomegalovirus exposure and HLA in healthy donors. The PCR was carried out with 60 Vbeta primers and 13 Jbeta primers. Libraries were prepared by immunoSEQ multiplex PCR; TCRdb keeps only in-frame clonotypes and omits some of them. The data hold about 120,000 clones, with roughly 63% observed a single time. Material for sequencing was PBMCs. Source of these receptors: a man aged 40-49 years in good health and CMV-seropositive.

The CDR3 DNA reads TGTGCCAGCAGCCTTACCCCTTCGACTAGCTCCAATGAGCAGTTCTTC. Translated: CASSLTPSTSSNEQFF. The chain combines TRBV7-3 with TRBJ2-1; 7 positions agree with TRBD2. The CDR3 is 16 residues long. The V gene's germline CDR1 is SGHTA and CDR2 FQGTGA. V lost 5 bases to trimming and J lost 6 bases; unmatched junction nucleotides: 13.

The chain uses TRBV28 and TRBJ2-5; TRBD1 matches 7 bases. Trimming took 6 bases from V and 2 from J; bases not matched to a gene: 9. This CDR3 has 15 amino acids. Germline V gene sequence: CDR1 MDHEN, CDR2 SYDVKM. The CDR3 DNA reads as TGTGCCAGCAGCCTACTCGGGACAGATCAAGAGACCCAGTACTTC. It encodes CASSLLGTDQETQYF.

The chain combines TRBV7-9 with TRBJ1-2, with D maybe TRBD1 (6 bases). Between the trimmed V and J ends, which lost 4 bases and 8 bases, there was a span of 17 bases. Per germline, CDR1 SEHNR and CDR2 FQNEAQ (reference sequence). This CDR3 comprises 14 residues. The CDR3: CASSWDRGAGGYTF. The CDR3 nucleotides are TGTGCCAGCAGCTGGGATCGGGGGGCTGGAGGCTACACCTTC.

J is TRBJ1-2 and V is TRBV2; no reliable D call. Trimming stripped 4 bases from V and 3 bases from J, with 12 bases between. Germline CDR1 SNHLY, CDR2 FYNNEI. The CDR3 is 14 residues long. The CDR3 reads CASSVGISHYGYTF. DNA for the CDR3: TGTGCCAGCAGTGTCGGGATCAGCCACTATGGCTACACCTTC.

The rearrangement links TRBV27 to TRBJ1-5; 9 nucleotides agree with TRBD1. With 5 bases clipped from V and 4 bases from J, the junction kept 12 bases outside the gene matches. Germline V CDR1 and CDR2: MNHEY, SMNVEV (reference sequence). This CDR3 is 17 amino acids long. CDR3 region: CASSPFPPGTGNQPQHF. The CDR3 DNA follows: TGTGCCAGCAGTCCATTCCCGCCCGGGACAGGGAATCAGCCCCAGCATTTT.

This clone has only a few counts. The chain joins TRBV5-6 to TRBJ2-2; possible D gene TRBD2, 6 bases. V lost 2 bases, J lost 5 bases, and 10 bases lay in between. The CDR3 covers 14 residues. Looked up from germline, CDR1 is SGHDT and CDR2 is YYEEEE. CDR3 in DNA: TGTGCCAGCAGCTTTTTGGGAGGAACCGGGGAGCTGTTTTTT. It specifies CASSFLGGTGELFF.

The CDR3: CASSSPGVPVRPQHF. CDR3 DNA sequence: TGTGCCAGCAGCTCCCCCGGGGTCCCCGTTCGGCCCCAGCATTTT. The gene calls are TRBV5-4 and TRBJ1-5; D remains ambiguous. This CDR3 region has 15 residues. Trimming took off 3 bases at V and 9 bases at J, with 19 bases between the two ends. Germline-derived CDR1 and CDR2 are SGHNT and YYREEE (reference sequence). The variable domain in full, completed from reference TRBV5-4 and TRBJ1-5, reads ETGVTQSPTHLIKTRGQQVTLRCSSQSGHNTVSWYQQALGQGPQFIFQYYREEENGRGNFPPRFSGLQFPNYSSELNVNALELDDSALYLCASSSPGVPVRPQHFGDGTRLSIL.

The chain carries TRBV9 and TRBJ2-1; 14 bases are shared with TRBD2. The germline gives CDR1 SGDLS, CDR2 YYNGEE. V trimming: 0 bases; J trimming: 2 bases; junction bases outside the gene matches: 7. This CDR3 has 19 amino acids. CDR3 DNA sequence: TGTGCCAGCAGCGTAGCTGGGACTAGCGGGGGACTCGCCTACAATGAGCAGTTCTTC. This codes for CASSVAGTSGGLAYNEQFF.

The chain is built from TRBV6-5 and TRBJ2-7; 11 bases line up with TRBD1. Unmatched junction bases numbered 4, after V lost 8 bases and J lost 4 bases. This CDR3 region has 13 residues. CDR1 MNHEY and CDR2 SVGAGI come from the germline V gene. CDR3 nucleotide sequence: TGTGCCAGCCGGACAGGGGGCTTTTACGAGCAGTACTTC. Translated, it gives CASRTGGFYEQYF.

The chain is built from TRBV2 and TRBJ1-2; maybe TRBD1 (6 bases). The CDR3 spans 13 residues. Germline CDR1 and CDR2: SNHLY and FYNNEI. Deletions cut 1 base from V and 14 bases from J, with 17 bases between. The CDR3: CASSEGEQGSPTF. CDR3 DNA sequence: TGTGCCAGCAGTGAAGGGGAACAGGGAAGTCCTACCTTC.

The gene calls are TRBV25-1 and TRBJ1-2; D is unresolved. The CDR3 length is 12 residues. CDR1 MGHDK and CDR2 SYGVNS come from the germline V gene. Trimming took off 7 bases at V and 7 bases at J, with 13 bases between the two ends. CDR3 bases: TGTGCCAGCACTTCTCCGGGATCTGGCTACACCTTC. Residues: CASTSPGSGYTF.

This clone was counted between two and nine times. The junction does not match germline at one end; this may be a read error. This chain joins TRBV10-3 and TRBJ1-4; D is undetermined. The CDR3 is made up of 13 amino acids. Germline CDR1 ENHRY, CDR2 SYGVKD. CDR3 residues: CATQWRERERLFF. The DNA for the CDR3 is TGTGCCACCCAGTGGAGGGAACGTGAAAGACTGTTTTTT.

V usage is TRBV25-1 and J usage is TRBJ2-5, with TRBD2 matching 7 bases. The junction had 4 bases not matched to a gene; V was cut back by 8 bases and J by 1 base. The germline V gene has CDR1 MGHDK and CDR2 SYGVNS. The length of the CDR3 is 13 residues. Written as DNA, the CDR3 is TGTGCCAGCTTCCCGGGGGGCCAAGAGACCCAGTACTTC. Protein sequence: CASFPGGQETQYF.